The clone carrying this TCR beta chain turned up a few times. Antigen specificity is unknown. Profiling relied on immunoSEQ multiplex PCR, and the TCRdb table lists in-frame clones only, not all of them. Of fewer than 16,000 clones listed, about 75% are singletons. Germline V gene data show CDR1 as SNHLY and CDR2 as FYNNEI. This CDR3 has 10 residues. V shed 4 bases and J shed 7 bases, with 5 bases lying between them. The data stem from a study of OX40 agonist ivuxolimab in advanced cancers. Across the study: Dosing consisted of intravenous ivuxolimab at 0.01 to 10 mg/kg every 2 weeks.

Whole-study findings and limits: Also present in some nonresponders was a low level of normalized T-cell clonal expansion. Clonal expansion by week 6 occurred in CD4+ and CD8+ blood T cells (at 0.1 to 3.0 mg/kg). In general, CD8+ T cells held more expanded clones than CD4+ did, on average.

The sequence was obtained from an adult with an advanced solid tumor such as melanoma, head and neck, liver or kidney cancer. The sample here was CD4+ or CD8+ T cells sorted from blood, taken in a trial of the OX40 agonist ivuxolimab. The chain recombines TRBV2 with TRBJ2-7; no clear D gene. The CDR3 here is CASSGVEQYF. The CDR3 region has the DNA TGTGCCAGCAGTGGTGTGGAGCAGTACTTC.